These 3 T cell receptor beta chains originate from one sample sequenced in a study of cytomegalovirus exposure and HLA in healthy donors. Both 60 Vbeta primers and 13 Jbeta primers went into the PCR. Assay: immunoSEQ multiplex PCR; the TCRdb copy retains only in-frame clones and omits some. The sample includes fewer than 250,000 clones, around 77% of them seen just once. Sequenced sample: PBMCs. These receptors were taken from a woman between 18 and 29 years old in good health and CMV-seronegative.

The genes are TRBV4-1 and TRBJ1-5; tentatively, D is TRBD1 (6 bases). Germline V gene data show CDR1 as MGHRA and CDR2 as YSYEKL. Trimming shortened V by 1 base and J by 6 bases, and 13 bases separated the two germline ends. The CDR3 length is 15 residues. CDR3 region: CASSQGYRASQPQHF. In nucleotides, the CDR3 is TGCGCCAGCAGCCAAGGTTACAGGGCCAGTCAGCCCCAGCATTTT.

The rearrangement uses TRBV7-9 and TRBJ1-4, with 12 bases lining up with TRBD1. Looked up from germline, CDR1 is SEHNR and CDR2 is FQNEAQ (reference sequence). With 5 bases clipped from V and 1 base from J, the junction kept 5 bases outside the gene matches. The CDR3 is made up of 17 amino acids. The CDR3 nucleotides read TGTGCCAGCAGCCCGGGGACAGGGGGCGGAACTAATGAAAAACTGTTTTTT. Residues: CASSPGTGGGTNEKLFF.

The chain joins TRBV19 to TRBJ1-2, with 7 bases matching TRBD1. CDR3 length equals 14 residues. Trimming removed 6 bases from V and 4 bases from J; junction bases left unmatched: 8. CDR1 and CDR2 from the germline V gene are LNHDA and SQIVND (reference sequence). The CDR3 protein is CASSTLQGSYGYTF. CDR3 sequence (DNA): TGTGCCAGTAGCACCTTACAGGGGTCCTATGGCTACACCTTC.